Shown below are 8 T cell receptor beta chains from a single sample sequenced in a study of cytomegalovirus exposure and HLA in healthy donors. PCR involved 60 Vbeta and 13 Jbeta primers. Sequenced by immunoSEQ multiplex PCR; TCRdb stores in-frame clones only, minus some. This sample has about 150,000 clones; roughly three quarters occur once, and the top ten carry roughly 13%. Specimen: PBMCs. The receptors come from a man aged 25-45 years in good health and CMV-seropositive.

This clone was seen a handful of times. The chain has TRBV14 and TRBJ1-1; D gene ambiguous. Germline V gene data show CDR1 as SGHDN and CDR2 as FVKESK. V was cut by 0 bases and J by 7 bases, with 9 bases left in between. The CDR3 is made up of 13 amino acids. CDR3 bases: TGTGCCAGCAGCCAAGATCTGTCGGGTGAAGCTTTCTTT. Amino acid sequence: CASSQDLSGEAFF.

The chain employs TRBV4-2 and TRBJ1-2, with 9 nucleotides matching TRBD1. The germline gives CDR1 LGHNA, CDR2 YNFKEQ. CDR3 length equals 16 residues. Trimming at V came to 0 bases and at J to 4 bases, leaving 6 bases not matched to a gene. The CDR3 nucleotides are TGTGCCAGCAGCCAAGAACCGGGACAGGGACTCTATGGCTACACCTTC. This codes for CASSQEPGQGLYGYTF.

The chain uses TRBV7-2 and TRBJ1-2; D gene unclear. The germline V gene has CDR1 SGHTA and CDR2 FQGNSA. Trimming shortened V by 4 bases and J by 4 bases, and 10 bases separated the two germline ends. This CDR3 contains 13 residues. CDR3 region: CASSSATIYGYTF. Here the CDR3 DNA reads TGTGCCAGCAGCTCCGCCACTATCTATGGCTACACCTTC.

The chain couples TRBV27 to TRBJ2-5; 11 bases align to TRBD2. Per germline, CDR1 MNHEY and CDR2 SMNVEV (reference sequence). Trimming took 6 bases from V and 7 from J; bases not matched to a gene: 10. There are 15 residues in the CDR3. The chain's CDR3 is CASSSGTSGRGTQYF. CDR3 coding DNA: TGTGCCAGCAGCTCAGGGACTAGCGGCAGGGGGACCCAGTACTTC.

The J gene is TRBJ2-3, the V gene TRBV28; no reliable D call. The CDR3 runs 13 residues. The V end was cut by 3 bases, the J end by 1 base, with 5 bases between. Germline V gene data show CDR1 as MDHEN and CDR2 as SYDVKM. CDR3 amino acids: CASSFPGTDTQYF. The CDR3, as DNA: TGTGCCAGCAGTTTCCCAGGCACAGATACGCAGTATTTT.

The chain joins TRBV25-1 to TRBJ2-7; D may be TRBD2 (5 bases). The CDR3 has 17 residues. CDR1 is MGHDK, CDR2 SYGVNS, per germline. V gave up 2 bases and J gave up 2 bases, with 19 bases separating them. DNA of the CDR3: TGTGCCAGCAGTGAAGGGTTTACCGGACTTATCCCCTACGAGCAGTACTTC. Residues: CASSEGFTGLIPYEQYF.

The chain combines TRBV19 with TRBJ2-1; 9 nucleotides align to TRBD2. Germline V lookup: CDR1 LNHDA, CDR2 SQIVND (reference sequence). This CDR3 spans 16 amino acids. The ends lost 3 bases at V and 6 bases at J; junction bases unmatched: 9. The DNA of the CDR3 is TGTGCCAGTAGTATTGGGCCGGATAGCGGGAGCAATGAGCAGTTCTTC. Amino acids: CASSIGPDSGSNEQFF.

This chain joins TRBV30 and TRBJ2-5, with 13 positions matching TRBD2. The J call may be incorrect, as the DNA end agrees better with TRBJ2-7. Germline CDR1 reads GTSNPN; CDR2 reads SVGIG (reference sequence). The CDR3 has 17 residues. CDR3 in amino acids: CAWRRGWGLAGIYEQYF. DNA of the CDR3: TGTGCCTGGAGAAGGGGATGGGGACTAGCGGGAATTTACGAGCAGTACTTC.